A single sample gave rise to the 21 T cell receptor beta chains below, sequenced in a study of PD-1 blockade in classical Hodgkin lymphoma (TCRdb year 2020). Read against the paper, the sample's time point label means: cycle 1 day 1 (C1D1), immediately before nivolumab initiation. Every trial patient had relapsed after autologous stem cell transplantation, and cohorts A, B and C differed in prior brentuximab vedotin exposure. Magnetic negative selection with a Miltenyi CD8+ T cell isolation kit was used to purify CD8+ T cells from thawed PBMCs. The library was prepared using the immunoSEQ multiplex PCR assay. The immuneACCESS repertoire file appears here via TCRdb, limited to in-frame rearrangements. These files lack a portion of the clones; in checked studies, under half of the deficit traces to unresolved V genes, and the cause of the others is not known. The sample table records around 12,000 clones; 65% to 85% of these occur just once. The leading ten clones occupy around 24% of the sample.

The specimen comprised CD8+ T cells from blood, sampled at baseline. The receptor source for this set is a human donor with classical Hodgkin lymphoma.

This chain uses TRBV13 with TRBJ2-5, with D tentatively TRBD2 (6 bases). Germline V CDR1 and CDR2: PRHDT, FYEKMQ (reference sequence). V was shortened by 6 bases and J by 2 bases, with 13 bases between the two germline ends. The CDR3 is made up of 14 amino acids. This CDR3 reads CASSDSGTQETQYF. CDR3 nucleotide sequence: TGTGCCAGCAGTGACTCCGGGACTCAAGAGACCCAGTACTTC.

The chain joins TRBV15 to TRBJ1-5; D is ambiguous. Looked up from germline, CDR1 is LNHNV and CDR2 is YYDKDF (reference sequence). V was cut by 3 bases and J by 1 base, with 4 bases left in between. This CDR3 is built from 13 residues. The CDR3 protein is CATSSGSNQPQHF. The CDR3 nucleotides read TGTGCCACCAGCAGCGGCAGCAATCAGCCCCAGCATTTT.

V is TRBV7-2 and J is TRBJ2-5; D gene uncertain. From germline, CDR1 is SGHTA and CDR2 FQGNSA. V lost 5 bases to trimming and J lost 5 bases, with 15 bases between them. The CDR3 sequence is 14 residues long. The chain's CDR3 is CASSAAERRETQYF. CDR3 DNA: TGTGCCAGCAGCGCGGCGGAGAGGCGGGAGACCCAGTACTTC.

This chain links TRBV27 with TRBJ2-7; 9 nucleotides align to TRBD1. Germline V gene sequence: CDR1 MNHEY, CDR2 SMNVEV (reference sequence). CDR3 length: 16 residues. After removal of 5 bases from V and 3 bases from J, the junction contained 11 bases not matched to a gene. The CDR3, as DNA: TGTGCCAGCAGTACCCGGGGACAGGGCTCATACTACGAGCAGTACTTC. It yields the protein CASSTRGQGSYYEQYF.

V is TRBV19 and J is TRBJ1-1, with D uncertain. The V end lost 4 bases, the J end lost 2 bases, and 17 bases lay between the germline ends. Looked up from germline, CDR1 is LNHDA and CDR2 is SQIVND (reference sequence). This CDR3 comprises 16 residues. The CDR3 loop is CASSNNRDGGNTEAFF. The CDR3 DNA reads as TGTGCCAGTAGTAATAATAGAGATGGAGGAAACACTGAAGCTTTCTTT.

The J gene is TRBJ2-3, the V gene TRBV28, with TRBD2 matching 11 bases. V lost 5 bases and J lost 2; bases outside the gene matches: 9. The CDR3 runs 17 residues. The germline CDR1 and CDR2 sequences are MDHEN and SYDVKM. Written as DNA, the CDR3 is TGTGCCAGCAGTAATATCATAGCGGGGGGGGCCACAGATACGCAGTATTTT. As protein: CASSNIIAGGATDTQYF.

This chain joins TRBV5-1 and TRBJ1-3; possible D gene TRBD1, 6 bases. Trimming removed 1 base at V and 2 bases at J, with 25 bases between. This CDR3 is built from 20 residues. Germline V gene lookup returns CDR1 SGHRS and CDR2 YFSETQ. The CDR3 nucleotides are TGCGCCAGCAGCTTGACCCAGACAGGAGCGGTGACCCAAACTGGAAACACCATATATTTT. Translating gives CASSLTQTGAVTQTGNTIYF.

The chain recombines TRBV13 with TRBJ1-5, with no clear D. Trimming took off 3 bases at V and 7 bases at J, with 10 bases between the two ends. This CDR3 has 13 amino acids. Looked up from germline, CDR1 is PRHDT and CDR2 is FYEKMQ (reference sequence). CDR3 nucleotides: TGTGCCAGCAGCTTCGGTGGGAACCAGCCCCAGCATTTT. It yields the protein CASSFGGNQPQHF.

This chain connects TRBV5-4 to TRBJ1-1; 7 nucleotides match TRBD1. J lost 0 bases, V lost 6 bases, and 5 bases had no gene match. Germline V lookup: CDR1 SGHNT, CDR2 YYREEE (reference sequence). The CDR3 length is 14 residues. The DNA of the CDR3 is TGTGCCAGCAACTGGGACAGTATGAACACTGAAGCTTTCTTT. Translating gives CASNWDSMNTEAFF.

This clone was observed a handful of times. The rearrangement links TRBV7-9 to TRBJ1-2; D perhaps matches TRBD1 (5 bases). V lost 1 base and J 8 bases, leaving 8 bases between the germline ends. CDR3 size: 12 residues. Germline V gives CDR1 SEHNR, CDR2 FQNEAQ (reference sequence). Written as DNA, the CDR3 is TGTGCCAGCAGCTTAGGCAGGGAGGGCTACACCTTC. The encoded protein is CASSLGREGYTF.

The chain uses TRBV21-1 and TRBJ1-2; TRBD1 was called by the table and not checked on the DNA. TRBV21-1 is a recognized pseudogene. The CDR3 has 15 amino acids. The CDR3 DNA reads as TGTGCCAGCAGTCTGTGCTACAGAAAGACCTATGGCTACACCTTC. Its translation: CASSLCYRKTYGYTF.

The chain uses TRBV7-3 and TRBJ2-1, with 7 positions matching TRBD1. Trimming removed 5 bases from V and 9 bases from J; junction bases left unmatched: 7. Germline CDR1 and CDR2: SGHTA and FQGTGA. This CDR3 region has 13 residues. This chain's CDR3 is CASSRTGFGEQFF. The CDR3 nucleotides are TGTGCCAGCAGCCGGACAGGATTCGGTGAGCAGTTCTTC.

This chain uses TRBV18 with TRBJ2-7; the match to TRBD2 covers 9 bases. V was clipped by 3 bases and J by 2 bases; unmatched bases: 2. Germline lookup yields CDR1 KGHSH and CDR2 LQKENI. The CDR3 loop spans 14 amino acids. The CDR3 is CASSPGLAPYEQYF. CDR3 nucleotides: TGTGCCAGCTCACCGGGACTAGCCCCCTACGAGCAGTACTTC.

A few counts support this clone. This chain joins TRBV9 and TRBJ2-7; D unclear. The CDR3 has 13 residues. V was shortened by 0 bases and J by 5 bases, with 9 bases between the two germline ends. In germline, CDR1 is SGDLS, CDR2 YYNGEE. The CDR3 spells CASSVEGSNEQYF. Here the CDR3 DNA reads TGTGCCAGCAGCGTAGAAGGTAGCAACGAGCAGTACTTC.

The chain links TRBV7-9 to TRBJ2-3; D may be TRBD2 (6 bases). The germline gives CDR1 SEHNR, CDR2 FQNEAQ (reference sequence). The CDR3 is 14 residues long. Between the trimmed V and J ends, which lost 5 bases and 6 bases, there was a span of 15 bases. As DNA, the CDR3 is TGTGCCAGCAGCGCGCCGGGGGACCCCGATACGCAGTATTTT. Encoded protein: CASSAPGDPDTQYF.

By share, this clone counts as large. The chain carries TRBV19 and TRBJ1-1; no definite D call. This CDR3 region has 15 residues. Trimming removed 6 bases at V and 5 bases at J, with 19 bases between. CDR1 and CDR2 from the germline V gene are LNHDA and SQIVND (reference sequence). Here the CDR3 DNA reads TGTGCCAGTAGACCAATCTTGGGTGGTGGGACTGAAGCTTTCTTT. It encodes CASRPILGGGTEAFF.

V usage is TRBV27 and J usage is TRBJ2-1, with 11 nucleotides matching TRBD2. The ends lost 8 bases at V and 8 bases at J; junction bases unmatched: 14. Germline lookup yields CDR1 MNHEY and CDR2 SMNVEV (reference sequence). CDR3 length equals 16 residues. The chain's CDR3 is CASSFTLAGGPDEQFF. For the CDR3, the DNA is TGTGCCAGCTCTTTTACTTTAGCGGGGGGGCCGGATGAGCAGTTCTTC.

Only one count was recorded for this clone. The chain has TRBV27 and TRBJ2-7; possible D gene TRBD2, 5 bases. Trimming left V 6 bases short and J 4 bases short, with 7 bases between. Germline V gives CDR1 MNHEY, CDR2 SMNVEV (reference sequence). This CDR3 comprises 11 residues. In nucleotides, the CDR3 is TGTGCCAGCAGCCCGGGGTACGAGCAGTACTTC. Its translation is CASSPGYEQYF.

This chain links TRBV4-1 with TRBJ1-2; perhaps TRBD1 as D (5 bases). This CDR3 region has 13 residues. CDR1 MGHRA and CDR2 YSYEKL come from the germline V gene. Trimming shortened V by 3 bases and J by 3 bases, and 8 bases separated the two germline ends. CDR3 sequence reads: CASSHGTYYGYTF. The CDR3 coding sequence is TGCGCCAGCAGCCATGGGACGTACTATGGCTACACCTTC.

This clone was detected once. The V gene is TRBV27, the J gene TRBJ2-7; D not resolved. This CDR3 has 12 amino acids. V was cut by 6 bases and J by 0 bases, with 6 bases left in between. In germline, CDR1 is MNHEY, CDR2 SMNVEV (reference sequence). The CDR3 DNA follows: TGTGCCAGCAGGGGGAACTCCTACGAGCAGTACTTC. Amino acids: CASRGNSYEQYF.

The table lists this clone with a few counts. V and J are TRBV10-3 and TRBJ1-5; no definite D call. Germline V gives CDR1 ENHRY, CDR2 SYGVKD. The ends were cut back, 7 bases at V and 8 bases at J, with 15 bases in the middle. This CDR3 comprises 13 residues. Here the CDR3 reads CAITSVPSEPQHF. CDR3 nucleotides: TGTGCCATCACCTCCGTCCCCTCAGAGCCCCAGCATTTT.